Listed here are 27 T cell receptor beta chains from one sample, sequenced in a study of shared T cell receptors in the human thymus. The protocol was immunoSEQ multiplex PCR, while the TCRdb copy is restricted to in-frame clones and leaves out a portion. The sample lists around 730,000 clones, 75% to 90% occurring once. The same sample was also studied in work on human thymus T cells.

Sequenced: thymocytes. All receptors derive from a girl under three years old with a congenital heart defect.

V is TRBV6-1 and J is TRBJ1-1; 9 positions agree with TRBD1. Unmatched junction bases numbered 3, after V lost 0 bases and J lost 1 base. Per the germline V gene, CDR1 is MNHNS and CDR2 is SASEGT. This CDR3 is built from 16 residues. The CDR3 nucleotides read TGTGCCAGCAGTGAAGCCTGGGACAGGGCGAACACTGAAGCTTTCTTT. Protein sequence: CASSEAWDRANTEAFF.

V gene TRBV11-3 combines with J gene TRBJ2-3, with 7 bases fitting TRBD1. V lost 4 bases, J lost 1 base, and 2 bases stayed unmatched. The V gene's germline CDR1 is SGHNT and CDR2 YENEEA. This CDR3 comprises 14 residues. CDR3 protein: CASSSGQGTDTQYF. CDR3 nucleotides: TGTGCCAGCAGCTCCGGACAGGGCACAGATACGCAGTATTTT. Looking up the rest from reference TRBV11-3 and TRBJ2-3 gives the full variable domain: EAGVVQSPRYKIIEKKQPVAFWCNPISGHNTLYWYLQNLGQGPELLIRYENEEAVDDSQLPKDRFSAERLKGVDSTLKIQPAELGDSAVYLCASSSGQGTDTQYFGPGTRLTVL.

The CDR3 is CASSSRGISPLHF. The CDR3 DNA sequence: TGTGCCAGCAGCTCCAGGGGAATTTCACCCCTCCACTTT. The chain carries TRBV11-2 and TRBJ1-6, with TRBD1 as a possible D gene (6 bases). CDR1 SGHAT and CDR2 FQNNGV come from the germline V gene. The CDR3 runs 13 residues. V lost 4 bases to trimming and J lost 9 bases, with 10 bases between them. Variable domain in full (rest from reference TRBV11-2 and TRBJ1-6): EAGVAQSPRYKIIEKRQSVAFWCNPISGHATLYWYQQILGQGPKLLIQFQNNGVVDDSQLPKDRFSAERLKGVDSTLKIQPAKLEDSAVYLCASSSRGISPLHFGNGTRLTVT.

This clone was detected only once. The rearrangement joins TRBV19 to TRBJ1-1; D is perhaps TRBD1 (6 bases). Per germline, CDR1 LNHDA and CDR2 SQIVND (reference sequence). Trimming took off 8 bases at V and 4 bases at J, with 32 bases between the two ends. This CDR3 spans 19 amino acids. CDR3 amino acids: CASSGTGSLITGGPTEAFF. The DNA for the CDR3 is TGTGCCAGTTCGGGAACGGGTTCATTGATTACGGGGGGGCCCACTGAAGCTTTCTTT.

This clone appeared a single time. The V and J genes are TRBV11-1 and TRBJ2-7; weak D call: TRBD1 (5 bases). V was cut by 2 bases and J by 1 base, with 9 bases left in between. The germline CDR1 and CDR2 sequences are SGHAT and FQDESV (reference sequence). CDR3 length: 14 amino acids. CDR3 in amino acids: CASSLLRVSYEQYF. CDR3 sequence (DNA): TGTGCCAGCAGCTTACTCAGGGTATCCTACGAGCAGTACTTC.

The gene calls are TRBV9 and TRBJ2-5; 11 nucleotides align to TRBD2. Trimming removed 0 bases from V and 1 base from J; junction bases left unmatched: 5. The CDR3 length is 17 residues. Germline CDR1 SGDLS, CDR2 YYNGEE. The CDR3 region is CASSVVSGGAPQETQYF. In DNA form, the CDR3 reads TGTGCCAGCAGCGTAGTTAGCGGGGGGGCCCCCCAAGAGACCCAGTACTTC.

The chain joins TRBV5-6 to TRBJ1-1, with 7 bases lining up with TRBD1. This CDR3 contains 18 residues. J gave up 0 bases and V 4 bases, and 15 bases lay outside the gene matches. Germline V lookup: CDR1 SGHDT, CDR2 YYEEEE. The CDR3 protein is CASSQPELTGRMNTEAFF. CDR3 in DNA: TGTGCCAGCAGCCAACCTGAGCTGACAGGGCGAATGAACACTGAAGCTTTCTTT.

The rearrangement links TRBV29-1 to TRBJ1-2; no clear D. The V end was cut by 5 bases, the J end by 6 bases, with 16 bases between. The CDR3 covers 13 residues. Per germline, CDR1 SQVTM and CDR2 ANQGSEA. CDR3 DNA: TGCAGCGTTCCCTCAGAGGGTTTTAATGGCTACACCTTC. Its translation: CSVPSEGFNGYTF.

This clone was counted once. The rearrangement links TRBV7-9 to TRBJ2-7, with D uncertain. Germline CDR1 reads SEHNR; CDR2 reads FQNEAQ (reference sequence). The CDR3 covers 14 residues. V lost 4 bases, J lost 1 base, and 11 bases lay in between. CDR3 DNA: TGTGCCAGCAGCTCGCTTGGCCCGTCCTACGAGCAGTACTTC. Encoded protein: CASSSLGPSYEQYF.

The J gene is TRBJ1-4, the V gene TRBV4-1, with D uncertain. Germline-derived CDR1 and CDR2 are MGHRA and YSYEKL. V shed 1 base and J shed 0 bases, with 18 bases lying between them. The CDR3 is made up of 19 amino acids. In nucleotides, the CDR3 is TGCGCCAGCAGCCAAGCACCCCGAATGGGCCCCTCAACTAATGAAAAACTGTTTTTT. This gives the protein CASSQAPRMGPSTNEKLFF.

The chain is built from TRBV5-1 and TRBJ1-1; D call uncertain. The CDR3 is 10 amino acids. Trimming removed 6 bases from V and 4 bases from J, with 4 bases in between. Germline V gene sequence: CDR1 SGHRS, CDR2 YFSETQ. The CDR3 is CASTSTEAFF. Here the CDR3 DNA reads TGCGCCAGCACGAGCACTGAAGCTTTCTTT.

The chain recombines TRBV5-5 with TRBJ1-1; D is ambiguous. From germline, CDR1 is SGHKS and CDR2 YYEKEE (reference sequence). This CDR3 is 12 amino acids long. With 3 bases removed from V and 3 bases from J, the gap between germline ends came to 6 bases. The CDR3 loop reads CASSSPDTEAFF. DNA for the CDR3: TGTGCCAGCAGCTCCCCCGACACTGAAGCTTTCTTT.

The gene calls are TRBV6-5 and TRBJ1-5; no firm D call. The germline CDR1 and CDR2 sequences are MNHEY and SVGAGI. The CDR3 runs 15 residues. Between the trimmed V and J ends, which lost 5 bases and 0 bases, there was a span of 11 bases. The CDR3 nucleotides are TGTGCCAGCAGTCCGGGGTCCTATAGCAATCAGCCCCAGCATTTT. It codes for CASSPGSYSNQPQHF.

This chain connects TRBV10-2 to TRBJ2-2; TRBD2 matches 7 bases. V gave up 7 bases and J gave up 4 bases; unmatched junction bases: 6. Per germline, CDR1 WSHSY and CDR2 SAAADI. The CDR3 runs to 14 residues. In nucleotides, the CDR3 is TGCGCCAGCACCTCGACGGGAGGCACCGGGGAGCTGTTTTTT. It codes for CASTSTGGTGELFF.

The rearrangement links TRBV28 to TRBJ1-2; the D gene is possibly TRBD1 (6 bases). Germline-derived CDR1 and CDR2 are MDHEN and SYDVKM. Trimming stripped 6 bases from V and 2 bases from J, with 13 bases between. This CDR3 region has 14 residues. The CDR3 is CASSCPTGNYGYTF. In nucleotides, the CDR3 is TGTGCCAGCAGCTGCCCGACAGGAAACTATGGCTACACCTTC.

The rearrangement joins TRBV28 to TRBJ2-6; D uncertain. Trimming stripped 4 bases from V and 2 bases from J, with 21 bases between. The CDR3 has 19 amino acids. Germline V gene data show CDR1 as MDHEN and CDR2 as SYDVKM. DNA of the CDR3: TGTGCCAGCAGTTCCCGCCTCCTTAGTCCGTCACCTGGGGCCAACGTCCTGACTTTC. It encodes CASSSRLLSPSPGANVLTF.

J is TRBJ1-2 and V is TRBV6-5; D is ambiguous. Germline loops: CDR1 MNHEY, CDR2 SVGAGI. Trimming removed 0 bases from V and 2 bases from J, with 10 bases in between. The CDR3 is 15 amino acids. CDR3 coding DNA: TGTGCCAGCAGTTACTCGTGGGAGGGAAACTATGGCTACACCTTC. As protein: CASSYSWEGNYGYTF.

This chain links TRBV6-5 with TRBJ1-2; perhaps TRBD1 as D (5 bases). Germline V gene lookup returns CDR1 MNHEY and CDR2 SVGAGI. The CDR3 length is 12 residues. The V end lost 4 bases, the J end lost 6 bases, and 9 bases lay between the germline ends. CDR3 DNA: TGTGCCAGCAGTTCCGAGACAGATGGCTACACCTTC. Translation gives CASSSETDGYTF.

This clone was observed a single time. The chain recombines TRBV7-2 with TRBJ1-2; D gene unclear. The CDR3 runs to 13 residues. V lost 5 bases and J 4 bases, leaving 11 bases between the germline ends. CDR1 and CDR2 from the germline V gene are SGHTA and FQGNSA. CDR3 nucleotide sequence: TGTGCCAGCAGCCCGCCCGGGTTCTATGGCTACACCTTC. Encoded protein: CASSPPGFYGYTF. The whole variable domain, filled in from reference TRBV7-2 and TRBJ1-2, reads GAGVSQSPSNKVTEKGKDVELRCDPISGHTALYWYRQSLGQGLEFLIYFQGNSAPDKSGLPSDRFSAERTGGSVSTLTIQRTQQEDSAVYLCASSPPGFYGYTFGSGTRLTVV.

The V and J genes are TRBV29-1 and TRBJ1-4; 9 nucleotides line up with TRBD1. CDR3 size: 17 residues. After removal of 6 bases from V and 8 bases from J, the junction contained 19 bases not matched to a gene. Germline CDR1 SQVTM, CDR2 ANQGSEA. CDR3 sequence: CSVLTGQGTDRSEKLFF. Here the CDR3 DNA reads TGCAGCGTACTGACGGGACAGGGAACTGATAGGTCAGAAAAACTGTTTTTT.

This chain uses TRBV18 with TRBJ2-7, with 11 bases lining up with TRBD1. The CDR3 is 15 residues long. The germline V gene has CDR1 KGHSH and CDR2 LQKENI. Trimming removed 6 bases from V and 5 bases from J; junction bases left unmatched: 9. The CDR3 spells CASSSGTGGGHEQYF. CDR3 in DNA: TGTGCCAGCTCGAGTGGGACAGGGGGAGGCCACGAGCAGTACTTC.

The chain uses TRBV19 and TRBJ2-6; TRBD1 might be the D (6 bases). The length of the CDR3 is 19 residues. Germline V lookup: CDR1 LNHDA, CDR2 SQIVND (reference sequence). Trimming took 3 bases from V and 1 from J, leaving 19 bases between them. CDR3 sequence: CASSIPWQGNCSGANVLTF. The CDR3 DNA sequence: TGTGCCAGTAGTATTCCTTGGCAGGGGAATTGTTCTGGGGCCAACGTCCTGACTTTC. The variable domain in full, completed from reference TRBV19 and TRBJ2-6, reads DGGITQSPKYLFRKEGQNVTLSCEQNLNHDAMYWYRQDPGQGLRLIYYSQIVNDFQKGDIAEGYSVSREKKESFPLTVTSAQKNPTAFYLCASSIPWQGNCSGANVLTFGAGSRLTVL.

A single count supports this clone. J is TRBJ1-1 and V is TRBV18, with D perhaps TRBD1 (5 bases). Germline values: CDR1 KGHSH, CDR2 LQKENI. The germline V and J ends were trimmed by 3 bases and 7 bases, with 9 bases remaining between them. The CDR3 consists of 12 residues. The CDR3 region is CASSPQGHEAFF. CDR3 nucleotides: TGTGCCAGCTCACCTCAGGGCCATGAAGCTTTCTTT. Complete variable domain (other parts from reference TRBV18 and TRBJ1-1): NAGVMQNPRHLVRRRGQEARLRCSPMKGHSHVYWYRQLPEEGLKFMVYLQKENIIDESGMPKERFSAEFPKEGPSILRIQQVVRGDSAAYFCASSPQGHEAFFGQGTRLTVV.

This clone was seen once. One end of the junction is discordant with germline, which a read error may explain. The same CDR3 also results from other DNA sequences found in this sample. The CDR3 is CASSVEENSYNSPLHF. CDR3 sequence (DNA): TGTGCCAGCAGCGTAGAAGAGAACTCCTATAATTCCCCCCTCCACTTT. The rearrangement links TRBV9 to TRBJ1-6; no firm D call. Germline CDR1 and CDR2: SGDLS and YYNGEE. This CDR3 is built from 16 residues. The full variable domain, in which reference TRBV9 and TRBJ1-6 provide the parts outside the CDR3, is DSGVTQTPKHLITATGQRVTLRCSPRSGDLSVYWYQQSLDQGLQFLIQYYNGEERAKGNILERFSAQQFPDLHSELNLSSLELGDSALYFCASSVEENSYNSPLHFGNGTRLTVT.

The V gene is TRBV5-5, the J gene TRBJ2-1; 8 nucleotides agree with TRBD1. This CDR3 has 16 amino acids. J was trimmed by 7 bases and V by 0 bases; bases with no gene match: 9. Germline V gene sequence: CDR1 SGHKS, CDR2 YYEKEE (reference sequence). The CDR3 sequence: CASSLVSGGAINEQFF. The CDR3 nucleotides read TGTGCCAGCAGCTTGGTGTCAGGGGGCGCGATAAATGAGCAGTTCTTC.

In nucleotides, the CDR3 is TGTGCCAGCAGTGATATTGACTCTACTAGCACAGATACGCAGTATTTT. This codes for CASSDIDSTSTDTQYF. This rearrangement joins TRBV9 to TRBJ2-3; the D is unclear. The CDR3 runs to 16 residues. V was trimmed by 5 bases and J by 0 bases, leaving 16 bases between them. Germline lookup yields CDR1 SGDLS and CDR2 YYNGEE.

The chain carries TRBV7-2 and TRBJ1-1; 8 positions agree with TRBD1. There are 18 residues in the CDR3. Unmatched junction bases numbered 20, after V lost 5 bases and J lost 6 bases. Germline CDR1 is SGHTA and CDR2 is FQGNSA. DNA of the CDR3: TGTGCCAGCAGCCTACCGGATGAGGACAGGGATTGGTGTCCTGAAGCTTTCTTT. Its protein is CASSLPDEDRDWCPEAFF.